The rows below give T cell receptor beta chains drawn from one sample of a study of CD8+CD57+ T cells in acquired aplastic anemia. Each CDR3 protein is one row after TCRdb ran MiXCR on the reads. This repertoire shows about 270,000 distinct CDR3 sequences, 55% to 60% found once; its top ten account for roughly 8%. The sequencing sample was made of sorted CD4+, CD8+, or CD8+CD57+ T cells (not recorded which) from PBMCs. The receptors originated from a human donor with severe aplastic anemia or a healthy control (not recorded which). The CDR3 runs from the conserved cysteine through the conserved F or W. The order of the fields is J gene, clone size, V gene, CDR3 length, D gene, CDR3 protein, CDR3 DNA. The D gene is left open where the match is weak. Rows give clone size only sometimes, using once, few, many, or a class for an expanded clone.

TRBJ2-2	-	TRBV2	11	-	CASRSTGRLFF	TGTGCCAGCCGTTCCACCGGGAGGCTGTTTTTT
TRBJ1-6	few	TRBV7-2	15	TRBD1	CASSGTGPYNSPLHF	TGTGCCAGCAGCGGGACAGGGCCCTATAATTCACCCCTCCACTTT
TRBJ2-7	-	TRBV10-3	15	TRBD2	CAISTSGDKTYEQYF	TGTGCCATCAGTACTAGCGGGGATAAAACCTACGAGCAGTACTTC
TRBJ2-3	-	TRBV10-3	12	-	CAISEGADTQYF	TGTGCCATCAGTGAGGGGGCAGATACGCAGTATTTT
TRBJ2-1	-	TRBV25-1	13	TRBD1	CASSVTGGNEQFF	TGTGCCAGCAGTGTGACAGGGGGCAATGAGCAGTTCTTC
TRBJ1-6	many	TRBV11-1	16	TRBD1	CASSPRDRGLGSPLHF	TGTGCCAGCAGCCCCCGGGACAGGGGTCTCGGTTCACCCCTCCACTTT
TRBJ1-2	-	TRBV5-6	13	-	CASSLAGIEGYTF	TGTGCCAGCAGCTTGGCGGGGATTGAGGGCTACACCTTC
TRBJ2-1	-	TRBV15	16	TRBD2	CATSRGISGGDNEQFF	TGTGCCACCAGCAGAGGTATTAGCGGGGGTGACAATGAGCAGTTCTTC
TRBJ1-1	-	TRBV10-3	15	-	CAIRQATRGNTEAFF	TGTGCCATCAGGCAGGCAACCCGGGGGAACACTGAAGCTTTCTTT
TRBJ2-1	-	TRBV2	12	-	CASRAPLGEQFF	TGTGCCAGCAGGGCGCCCCTAGGTGAGCAGTTCTTC
TRBJ2-3	-	TRBV29-1	11	-	CSAHRVDTQYF	TGCAGCGCCCATCGCGTAGATACGCAGTATTTT
TRBJ1-3	-	TRBV19	14	-	CASSSRLSGNTIYF	TGTGCCAGTAGTTCCAGGCTCTCTGGAAACACCATATATTTT
TRBJ2-5	-	TRBV7-9	14	TRBD2	CASSARLAEETQYF	TGTGCCAGCAGCGCCCGACTAGCGGAAGAGACCCAGTACTTC
TRBJ2-2	many	TRBV7-6	16	-	CASSRRDLAYAGELFF	TGTGCCAGCAGCCGCAGGGACTTAGCTTACGCCGGGGAGCTGTTTTTT
TRBJ1-5	once	TRBV7-9	12	-	CASSSPVGPQHF	TGTGCCAGCAGCTCTCCCGTCGGGCCCCAGCATTTT
TRBJ2-3	-	TRBV25-1	14	-	CASSRTESTDTQYF	TGTGCCAGCAGCCGGACAGAAAGCACAGATACGCAGTATTTT
TRBJ2-7	-	TRBV11-2	17	TRBD2	CASSLGLAGGPDYEQYF	TGTGCCAGCAGCTTGGGACTAGCGGGGGGGCCCGACTACGAGCAGTACTTC
TRBJ2-7	many	TRBV6-4	18	TRBD2	CANTQGPPGGGVVYEQYF	TGTGCCAACACACAGGGGCCACCGGGCGGGGGGGTCGTCTACGAGCAGTACTTC
TRBJ2-7	many	TRBV20-1	13	-	CSAWGSTTYEQYF	TGCAGTGCCTGGGGCAGCACAACCTACGAGCAGTACTTC
TRBJ1-1	few	TRBV15	13	-	CATSRDPATEAFF	TGTGCCACCAGCAGAGATCCAGCCACTGAAGCTTTCTTT
TRBJ1-1	-	TRBV10-3	14	-	CAISDSLMNTEAFF	TGTGCCATCAGTGATAGTCTCATGAACACTGAAGCTTTCTTT
TRBJ1-4	-	TRBV7-8	13	-	CASSYVGYEKLFF	TGTGCCAGCAGCTACGTGGGATATGAAAAACTGTTTTTT
TRBJ2-2	few	TRBV7-2	15	-	CASSLVAANTGELFF	TGTGCCAGCAGCTTGGTCGCCGCGAACACCGGGGAGCTGTTTTTT
TRBJ2-5	many	TRBV12-5	15	TRBD1	CASGVTGGRGETQYF	TGTGCTAGTGGAGTAACAGGGGGCAGAGGGGAGACCCAGTACTTC
TRBJ2-2	-	TRBV9	17	TRBD2	CASSASSGRPNTGELFF	TGTGCCAGCAGCGCCAGTAGCGGGAGGCCTAACACCGGGGAGCTGTTTTTT
TRBJ1-1	-	TRBV5-1	13	-	CASSFDIDTEAFF	TGCGCCAGCAGCTTCGACATCGATACTGAAGCTTTCTTT
TRBJ2-5	-	TRBV7-2	13	-	CASSSYLQETQYF	TGTGCCAGCAGCTCGTATTTACAAGAGACCCAGTACTTC
TRBJ2-5	-	TRBV18	16	-	CASSPGGQVFQETQYF	TGTGCCAGCTCCCCGGGGGGACAGGTCTTCCAAGAGACCCAGTACTTC
TRBJ2-5	once	TRBV7-2	14	-	CASSLDGPRETQYF	TGTGCCAGCAGCTTAGACGGGCCGAGGGAGACCCAGTACTTC
TRBJ2-2	-	TRBV7-2	16	-	CASSLEGGRGTGELSW	TGTGCCAGCAGCTTAGAGGGGGGCCGGGGCACCGGGGAGCTGTCTTGG
TRBJ2-3	many	TRBV20-1	14	-	CSAPTGLGTDTQYF	TGCAGTGCCCCCACAGGACTGGGCACAGATACGCAGTATTTT
TRBJ2-2	once	TRBV9	20	TRBD2	CASSVGKQTSGRTRTGELFF	TGTGCCAGCAGCGTAGGAAAGCAAACTAGCGGGAGGACGAGGACCGGGGAGCTGTTTTTT
TRBJ1-1	few	TRBV7-9	13	-	CASSSQGQSRSIF	TGTGCCAGCAGCTCACAGGGACAATCCCGGTCAATCTTT
TRBJ2-7	-	TRBV20-1	15	TRBD2	CSASGTSGPTYEQYF	TGCAGTGCCTCCGGGACTAGCGGGCCGACCTACGAGCAGTACTTC
TRBJ1-5	-	TRBV19	14	-	CASSIDRSNQPQHF	TGTGCCAGTAGTATTGATCGAAGCAATCAGCCCCAGCATTTT
TRBJ1-4	-	TRBV4-3	15	-	CASSQDWGWDEKLFF	TGCGCCAGCAGCCAAGACTGGGGGTGGGATGAAAAACTGTTTTTT
TRBJ2-5	few	TRBV5-5	14	-	CASSYPRIGETQYF	TGTGCCAGCAGCTATCCGAGGATAGGAGAGACCCAGTACTTC
TRBJ1-2	few	TRBV7-9	13	-	CASSPQGGSGYTF	TGTGCCAGCAGCCCACAGGGAGGGAGCGGCTACACCTTC
TRBJ1-2	many	TRBV9	15	-	CASSQGAASYYGYTF	TGTGCCAGCAGCCAAGGGGCGGCCTCTTACTATGGCTACACCTTC
TRBJ2-1	once	TRBV5-1	18	TRBD2	CASSPGTSGSTSYNEQFF	TGCGCCAGCAGCCCCGGGACTAGCGGGAGCACATCCTACAATGAGCAGTTCTTC
TRBJ2-7	-	TRBV10-3	15	TRBD2	CAISGDSGGPSEQYF	TGTGCCATCAGTGGAGATAGCGGGGGGCCTTCCGAGCAGTACTTC
TRBJ2-5	-	TRBV2	15	TRBD1	CASSRTGVEGETQYF	TGTGCCAGCAGCAGAACAGGGGTGGAAGGTGAGACCCAGTACTTC
TRBJ2-7	few	TRBV6-6	14	TRBD1	CASSRQGESYEQYF	TGTGCCAGCAGTAGACAGGGGGAGTCCTACGAGCAGTACTTC
TRBJ1-6	-	TRBV10-3	17	TRBD1	CAISEWQGASYNSPLHF	TGTGCCATCAGTGAGTGGCAGGGGGCTTCCTATAATTCACCCCTCCACTTT
TRBJ2-1	many	TRBV6-1	19	TRBD1	CASSERTGEWGSSYNEQFF	TGTGCCAGCAGTGAACGGACAGGGGAGTGGGGAAGCTCCTACAATGAGCAGTTCTTC
TRBJ1-2	many	TRBV24-1	14	TRBD1	CATSNRQGPNGYTF	TGTGCCACCTCAAACCGACAGGGTCCAAATGGCTACACCTTC